This T cell receptor (beta chain) was documented in a study of blood T cell repertoires in COVID-19. In the study overall: Spain, Italy and the United States supplied samples that represented acute and convalescent COVID-19. The cDNA or gDNA used as material had been derived from T cells, B-cell-depleted T cells, or PBMCs.

V lost 1 base and J lost 8; bases outside the gene matches: 4. CDR3 length equals 14 residues. In germline, CDR1 is SGHVS, CDR2 FQNEAQ. The Seattle patients joined while their infection was active and were tracked longitudinally afterward. In the source study's methods: Amplification with reference gene primers provided the estimates of nucleated cell counts. The protocol was immunoSEQ multiplex PCR, while the TCRdb copy is restricted to in-frame clones and leaves out a portion. That table gives V, J and clone size, and the DNA gave D and trimming. The table records about 190,000 clones, around 87% of them present only once.

The sequenced material came from peripheral blood. The rearrangement links TRBV7-8 to TRBJ1-4, with TRBD1 matching over 7 bases. The clonotype comes from a woman between 70 and 85 years old with COVID-19, enrolled during active disease. In nucleotides, the CDR3 is TGTGCCAGCAGCTTAGGACAGGGAAGAGAAAAACTGTTTTTT. Translation: CASSLGQGREKLFF.